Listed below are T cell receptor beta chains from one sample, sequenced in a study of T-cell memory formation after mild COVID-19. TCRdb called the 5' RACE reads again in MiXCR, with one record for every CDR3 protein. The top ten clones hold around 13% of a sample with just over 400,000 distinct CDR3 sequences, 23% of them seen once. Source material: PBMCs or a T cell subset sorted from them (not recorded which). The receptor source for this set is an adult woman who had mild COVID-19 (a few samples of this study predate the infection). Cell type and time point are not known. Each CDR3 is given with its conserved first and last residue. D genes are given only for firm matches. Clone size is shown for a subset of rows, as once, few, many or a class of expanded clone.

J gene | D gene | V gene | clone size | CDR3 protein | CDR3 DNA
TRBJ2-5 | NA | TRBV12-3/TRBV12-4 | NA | CASSFERQTQYF | TGTGCCAGCAGTTTTGAGCGTCAGACCCAGTACTTC
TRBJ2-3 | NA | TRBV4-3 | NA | CASSQEVGLYTDTQYF | TGCGCCAGCAGCCAAGAGGTGGGGCTATACACAGATACGCAGTATTTT
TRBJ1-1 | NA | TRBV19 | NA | CASGRGGNTEAFF | TGTGCCAGCGGGCGGGGAGGAAACACTGAAGCTTTCTTT
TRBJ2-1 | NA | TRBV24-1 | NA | CATSGGGTYNEQFF | TGTGCCACCAGTGGAGGCGGAACCTACAATGAGCAGTTCTTC
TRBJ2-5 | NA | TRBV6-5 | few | CASSSPGLSLETQYF | TGTGCCAGCAGCTCACCGGGACTCTCATTGGAGACCCAGTACTTC
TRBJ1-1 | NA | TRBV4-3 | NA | CASSQDPRGLNTEAFF | TGCGCCAGCAGCCAAGACCCGCGGGGGCTGAACACTGAAGCTTTCTTT
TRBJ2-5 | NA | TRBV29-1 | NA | CSVEEKLVGETQYF | TGCAGCGTTGAAGAGAAACTAGTCGGAGAGACCCAGTACTTC
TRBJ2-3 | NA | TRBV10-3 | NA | CAIKVTDTQYF | TGTGCCATCAAGGTCACAGATACGCAGTATTTT
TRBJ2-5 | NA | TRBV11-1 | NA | CASSPFVGNPQETQYF | TGTGCCAGCAGCCCCTTCGTGGGGAACCCACAAGAGACCCAGTACTTC
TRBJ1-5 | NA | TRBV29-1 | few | CSVEDGWNQPQHF | TGCAGCGTTGAAGACGGCTGGAATCAGCCCCAGCATTTT
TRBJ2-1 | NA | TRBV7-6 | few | CASSFFWTPSTNEQFF | TGTGCCAGCAGCTTCTTCTGGACCCCATCAACCAATGAGCAGTTCTTC
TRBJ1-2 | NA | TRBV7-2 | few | CASSSTDANYGYTF | TGTGCCAGCAGCTCTACCGACGCCAACTATGGCTACACCTTC
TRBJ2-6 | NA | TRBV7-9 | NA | CASSFGTRSSGANVLTF | TGTGCCAGCAGCTTCGGGACACGGTCCTCTGGGGCCAACGTCCTGACTTTC
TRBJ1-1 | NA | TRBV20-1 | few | CSASGEQGPNTEAFF | TGCAGTGCTAGTGGGGAACAGGGACCGAACACTGAAGCTTTCTTT
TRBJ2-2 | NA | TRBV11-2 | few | CASSLEGGDTGELFF | TGTGCCAGCAGCTTAGAGGGGGGCGACACCGGGGAGCTGTTTTTT
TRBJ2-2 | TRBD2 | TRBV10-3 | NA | CAISDGGGITGELFF | TGTGCCATCAGTGATGGCGGGGGAATCACCGGGGAGCTGTTTTTT
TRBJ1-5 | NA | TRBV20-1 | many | CSASLGSNQPQHF | TGCAGTGCTTCCCTCGGCAGCAATCAGCCCCAGCATTTT
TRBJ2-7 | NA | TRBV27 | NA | CASSLSDVSYEQYF | TGTGCCAGCAGTTTGAGCGACGTCTCCTACGAGCAGTACTTC
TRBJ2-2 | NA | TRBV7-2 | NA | CASSLPGRMNTGELFF | TGTGCCAGCAGCTTACCCGGACGGATGAACACCGGGGAGCTGTTTTTT
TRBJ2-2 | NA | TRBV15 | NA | CATSIGTDTGELFF | TGTGCCACCAGCATTGGGACGGACACCGGGGAGCTGTTTTTT
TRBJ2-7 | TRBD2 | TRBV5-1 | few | CASSFQRGPYEQYF | TGCGCCAGCAGCTTCCAGCGGGGCCCCTACGAGCAGTACTTC
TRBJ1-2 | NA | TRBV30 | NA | CAWDGEPIYGYTF | TGTGCCTGGGACGGCGAACCCATCTATGGCTACACCTTC
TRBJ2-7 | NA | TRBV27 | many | CASSLSRGRRGVFHEQYF | TGTGCCAGCAGTTTATCCCGAGGACGGCGCGGGGTCTTCCACGAGCAGTACTTC
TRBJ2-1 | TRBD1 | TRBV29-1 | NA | CSVDRGEQFF | TGCAGCGTTGACAGGGGGGAGCAGTTCTTC
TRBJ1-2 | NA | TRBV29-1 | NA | CSVRAGGNYGYTF | TGCAGCGTGAGGGCGGGGGGGAACTATGGCTACACCTTC
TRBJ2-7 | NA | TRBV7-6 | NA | CASSLEGRTYEQYF | TGTGCCAGCAGCTTGGAGGGGCGAACCTACGAGCAGTACTTC
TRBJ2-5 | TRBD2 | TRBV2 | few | CASSFSGVGETQYF | TGTGCCAGCAGTTTTAGCGGGGTGGGAGAGACCCAGTACTTC
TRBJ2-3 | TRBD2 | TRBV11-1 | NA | CASSAPKTSGGSDTQYF | TGTGCCAGCAGCGCTCCGAAGACTAGCGGGGGGTCAGATACGCAGTATTTT
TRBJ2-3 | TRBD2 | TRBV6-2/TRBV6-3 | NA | CASSYGGAGGTDTQYF | TGTGCCAGCAGTTACGGCGGAGCGGGAGGGACAGATACGCAGTATTTT
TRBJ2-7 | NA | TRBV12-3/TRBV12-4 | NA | CASSPAVSSYEQYF | TGTGCCAGCAGTCCGGCAGTGAGCTCCTACGAGCAGTACTTC
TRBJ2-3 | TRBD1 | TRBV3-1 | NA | CASSPGTAYHPQYF | TGTGCCAGCAGCCCCGGGACAGCTTACCATCCGCAGTATTTT
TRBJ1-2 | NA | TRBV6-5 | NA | CASRLDGNYGYTF | TGTGCCAGCAGACTTGACGGGAACTATGGCTACACCTTC
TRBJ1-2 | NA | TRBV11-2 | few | CASSSDWTALGYTF | TGTGCCAGCAGCTCGGACTGGACTGCGCTAGGCTACACCTTC
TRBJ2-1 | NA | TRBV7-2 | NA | CASSLDSGGSYNEQFF | TGTGCCAGCAGCTTAGATAGCGGTGGCTCCTACAATGAGCAGTTCTTC
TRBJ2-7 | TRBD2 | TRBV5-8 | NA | CASSLRVTSGVAGEQYF | TGTGCCAGCAGCTTGAGAGTGACTAGCGGGGTGGCGGGGGAGCAGTACTTC
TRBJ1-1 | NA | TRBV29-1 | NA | CSVKTGGKRNTEAFF | TGCAGCGTGAAAACGGGGGGAAAGCGCAACACTGAAGCTTTCTTT
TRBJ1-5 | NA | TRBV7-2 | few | CASSSRGGSNQPQHF | TGTGCCAGCAGCTCTCGGGGTGGCAGCAATCAGCCCCAGCATTTT
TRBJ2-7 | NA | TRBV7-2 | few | CASSLAGGGGYEQYF | TGTGCCAGCAGCTTAGCGGGGGGAGGAGGCTACGAGCAGTACTTC
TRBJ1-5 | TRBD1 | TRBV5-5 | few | CASSLVAGGQPQHF | TGTGCCAGCAGCTTGGTGGCAGGGGGCCAGCCCCAGCATTTT
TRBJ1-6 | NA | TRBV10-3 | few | CAISEGINNSPLHF | TGTGCCATCAGTGAAGGGATCAATAATTCACCCCTCCACTTT
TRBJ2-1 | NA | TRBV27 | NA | CASRKHGGYEQFF | TGTGCCAGCAGGAAGCATGGGGGGTATGAGCAGTTCTTC
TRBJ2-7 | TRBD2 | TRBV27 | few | CASRDILAGGDEQYF | TGTGCCAGCAGAGACATACTAGCGGGAGGTGACGAGCAGTACTTC
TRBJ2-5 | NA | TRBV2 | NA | CASSEQGSGETQYF | TGTGCCAGCAGTGAACAGGGTTCAGGGGAGACCCAGTACTTC
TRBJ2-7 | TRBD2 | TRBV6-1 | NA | CASLASGRSSSQYF | TGTGCCAGCTTAGCTAGCGGGAGGTCCTCGTCGCAGTACTTC
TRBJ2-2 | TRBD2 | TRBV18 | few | CASSPLTSGVTGELFF | TGTGCCAGCTCACCACTGACTAGCGGGGTCACCGGGGAGCTGTTTTTT
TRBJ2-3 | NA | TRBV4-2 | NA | CASRMGRALVDTQYF | TGTGCCAGCCGGATGGGCAGGGCATTGGTAGATACGCAGTATTTT
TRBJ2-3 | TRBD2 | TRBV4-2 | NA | CASSHLATSGGAYTQYF | TGTGCCAGCAGCCACCTCGCGACTAGCGGGGGGGCGTATACGCAGTATTTT
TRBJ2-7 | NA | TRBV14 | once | CASSRATGQIYEQYF | TGTGCCAGCAGCCGAGCCACGGGACAAATCTACGAGCAGTACTTC
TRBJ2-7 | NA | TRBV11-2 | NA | CASSLVGSTTGYEQYF | TGTGCCAGCAGCTTAGTTGGGTCCACCACGGGCTACGAGCAGTACTTC
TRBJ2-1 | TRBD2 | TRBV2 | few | CASRSTLAGGPSEQFF | TGTGCCAGCAGATCGACACTAGCGGGGGGTCCTTCGGAGCAGTTCTTC
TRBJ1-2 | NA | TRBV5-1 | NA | CASSWIQGSGYTF | TGCGCCAGCAGCTGGATCCAGGGGAGCGGCTACACCTTC
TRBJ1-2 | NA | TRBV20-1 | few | CSASGGLRNYGYTF | TGCAGTGCTAGCGGCGGGCTTCGGAACTATGGCTACACCTTC
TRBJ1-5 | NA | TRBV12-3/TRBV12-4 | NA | CASSRPTSPKGPRDSNQPQHF | TGTGCCAGCAGCCGACCCACCAGTCCCAAGGGTCCGCGGGATAGCAATCAGCCCCAGCATTTT
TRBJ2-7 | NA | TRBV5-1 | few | CASSLGNFDPREQYF | TGCGCCAGCAGCTTGGGTAACTTCGACCCTCGCGAGCAGTACTTC
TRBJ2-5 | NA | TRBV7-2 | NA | CASSLLSVGGETQYF | TGTGCCAGCAGCTTATTGTCCGTGGGTGGGGAGACCCAGTACTTC
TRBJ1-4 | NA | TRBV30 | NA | CAWSMLREKLFF | TGTGCCTGGAGTATGCTGAGGGAAAAACTGTTTTTT
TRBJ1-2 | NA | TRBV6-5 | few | CASSPDLGGGYTF | TGTGCCAGCAGTCCTGACCTGGGGGGCGGCTACACCTTC